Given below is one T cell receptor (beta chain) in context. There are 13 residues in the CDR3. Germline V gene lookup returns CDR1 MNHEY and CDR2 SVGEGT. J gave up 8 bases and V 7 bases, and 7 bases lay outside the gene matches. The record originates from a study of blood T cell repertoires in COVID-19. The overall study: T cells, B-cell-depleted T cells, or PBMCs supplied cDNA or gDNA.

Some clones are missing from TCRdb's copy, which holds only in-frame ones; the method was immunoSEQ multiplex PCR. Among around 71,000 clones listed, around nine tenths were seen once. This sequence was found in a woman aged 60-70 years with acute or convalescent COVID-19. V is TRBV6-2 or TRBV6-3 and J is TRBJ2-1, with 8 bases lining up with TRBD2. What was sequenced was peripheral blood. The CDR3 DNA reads TGTGCCAGCACCCCACTCGGGGGGGATGAGCAGTTCTTC. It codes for CASTPLGGDEQFF.